The clone carrying this TCR beta chain was seen many times. The target antigen is unknown. One entry per CDR3 protein, called by TCRdb with MiXCR from the RACE reads. The table lists roughly 380,000 distinct CDR3 sequences, roughly 5.3% of them singletons. This sample stems from a study of human T cells and chemical hapten exposure. The time point is: pre-sensitization, week 0. The treatment denotes: therapeutic diphenylcyclopropenone sensitization with weekly scalp DPC. Unseparated into fractions, whole blood served as the source from which total RNA was extracted. Whole-study results and caveats: High-frequency TCRs, those above 1 in 1000, stayed the same after DPC sensitization. Controls had significantly fewer large CDR3 similarity clusters than were formed by expanded TCRs.

CDR3 size: 16 residues. V shed 7 bases and J 3 bases; nucleotides not matched to a gene: 9. Germline lookup yields CDR1 SQVTM and CDR2 ANQGSEA. The source is a woman aged 45-60 years with alopecia areata. Some clones in this sample may be carry-over from other donors' samples. This material consisted of whole blood, taken in connection with sensitization to the hapten diphenylcyclopropenone (DPC). The chain has TRBV29-1 and TRBJ2-3, with 14 bases that match TRBD2. Written as DNA, the CDR3 is TGCAGCGCCCGCCCGGGACTAGCGGGAGCGACAGATACGCAGTATTTT. The encoded protein is CSARPGLAGATDTQYF.